The 9 T cell receptor beta chains given below trace back to one sample, sequenced in a study of blood T cell repertoires in COVID-19. Profiled with immunoSEQ multiplex PCR; TCRdb holds only in-frame clones, not every one. The sample lists over 85,000 clones; more than 75% were seen once. The sample consisted of peripheral blood. The source of these receptors is a human donor in a cohort sampled during active COVID-19.

J is TRBJ2-3 and V is TRBV3-1 (or the pseudogene TRBV3-2); 8 bases map to TRBD2. Germline CDR1 reads LGHDT; CDR2 reads YNNKEL (reference sequence). The length of the CDR3 is 17 residues. The V segment lost 2 bases and the J segment 0 bases; nucleotides outside the gene matches: 7. The CDR3 is CASSQRRSGASTDTQYF. The CDR3 DNA reads TGTGCCAGCAGCCAACGCCGTAGCGGGGCTAGCACAGATACGCAGTATTTT.

V is TRBV27 and J is TRBJ1-4; TRBD1 aligns across 7 bases. Germline values: CDR1 MNHEY, CDR2 SMNVEV (reference sequence). CDR3 length equals 15 residues. After removal of 5 bases from V and 4 bases from J, the junction contained 7 bases not matched to a gene. The CDR3 is CASSPWTGFNEKLFF. As DNA, the CDR3 is TGTGCCAGCAGTCCCTGGACAGGTTTTAATGAAAAACTGTTTTTT.

This rearrangement joins TRBV2 to TRBJ1-3; 9 nucleotides align to TRBD1. The germline V gene encodes CDR1 SNHLY and CDR2 FYNNEI. V shed 6 bases, J shed 4 bases, and the junction held 7 bases outside the gene matches. The CDR3 runs 15 residues. The CDR3 region has the DNA TGTGCCAGCAGCAAGGACAGGGGCACGGGAAACACCATATATTTT. It translates to CASSKDRGTGNTIYF.

Comment on this clone: An end of the junction does not agree with germline; a read error may underlie this. The CDR3 DNA reads TGTGCCAGCAGTGAAAGACAGGCTGAGGCTTTCTTT. Translating it yields CASSERQAEAFF. The chain is built from TRBV2 and TRBJ1-1; tentatively, D is TRBD1 (6 bases). The CDR3 is 12 amino acids. Germline CDR1 is SNHLY and CDR2 is FYNNEI.

The chain links TRBV29-1 to TRBJ1-1; D is ambiguous. This CDR3 is 11 amino acids long. CDR1 SQVTM and CDR2 ANQGSEA come from the germline V gene. Between the trimmed V and J ends, which lost 6 bases and 7 bases, there was a span of 12 bases. The CDR3 nucleotides are TGCAGCGTCCCGGAGGGAGGTGAAGCTTTCTTT. Its translation is CSVPEGGEAFF.

The gene calls are TRBV5-1 and TRBJ2-7; 7 nucleotides match TRBD1. Looked up from germline, CDR1 is SGHRS and CDR2 is YFSETQ. The CDR3 totals 16 residues. The V segment lost 5 bases and the J segment 3 bases; nucleotides outside the gene matches: 14. The CDR3 loop is CASRFSTGAKIYEQYF. CDR3 bases: TGCGCCAGCAGATTTTCTACAGGGGCGAAAATCTACGAGCAGTACTTC.

The chain joins TRBV12-2 to TRBJ1-2; no DNA check was done on the table's D call, TRBD1. TRBV12-2 is shown as a pseudogene. The CDR3 is 11 amino acids. This CDR3 reads CASQGAEGYTF. The CDR3 DNA reads TGTGCAAGTCAGGGGGCGGAGGGCTACACCTTC.

The chain is built from TRBV16 and TRBJ2-1, with D uncertain. The CDR3 extends over 11 amino acids. Trimming removed 3 bases from V and 8 bases from J, with 5 bases in between. CDR1 KGHSY and CDR2 FQNENV come from the germline V gene. This CDR3 reads CASSHGYEQFF. The CDR3 DNA follows: TGTGCCAGCAGCCACGGTTATGAGCAGTTCTTC.

The chain uses TRBV19 and TRBJ2-7, with 10 bases that match TRBD1. The CDR3 is 14 amino acids. Germline loops: CDR1 LNHDA, CDR2 SQIVND (reference sequence). J lost 4 bases, V lost 6 bases, and 6 bases had no gene match. This CDR3 reads CASSRDRGLYEQYF. In nucleotides, the CDR3 is TGTGCCAGTAGCCGGGACAGGGGCCTATACGAGCAGTACTTC.